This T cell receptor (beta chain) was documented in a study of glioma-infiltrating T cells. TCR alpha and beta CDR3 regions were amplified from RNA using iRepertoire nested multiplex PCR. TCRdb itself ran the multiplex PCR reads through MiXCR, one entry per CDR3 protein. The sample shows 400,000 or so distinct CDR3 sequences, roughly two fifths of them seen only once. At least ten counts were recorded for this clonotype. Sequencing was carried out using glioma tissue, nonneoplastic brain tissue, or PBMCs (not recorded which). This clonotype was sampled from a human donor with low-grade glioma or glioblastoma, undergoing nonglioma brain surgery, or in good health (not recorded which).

The CDR3 spells CASRPHRVSPLHF. CDR3 in DNA: TGTGCCAGCAGACCTCACAGGGTCTCACCCCTCCACTTT. The chain employs TRBV28 and TRBJ1-6; D is perhaps TRBD1 (6 bases). Per the germline V gene, CDR1 is MDHEN and CDR2 is SYDVKM. The CDR3 covers 13 residues. With 6 bases removed from V and 10 bases from J, the gap between germline ends came to 13 bases.